One and the same sample provided the 17 T cell receptor beta chains below, sequenced in a study of blood T cell repertoires in COVID-19. Profiled with immunoSEQ multiplex PCR; TCRdb holds only in-frame clones, not every one. The data contain about 58,000 clones, around 90% of them singletons. The sample comprised peripheral blood. The receptors here all came from a man aged 55-75 years with acute or convalescent COVID-19.

The J gene is TRBJ2-2, the V gene TRBV3-1 (or the pseudogene TRBV3-2), with a possible D match to TRBD2 (5 bases). Germline V gives CDR1 LGHDT, CDR2 YNNKEL (reference sequence). The CDR3 covers 14 residues. Trimming cost V 7 bases and J 0 bases, with 9 bases left between them. The CDR3 sequence: CASNLAANTGELFF. The CDR3 DNA sequence: TGTGCCAGCAACCTAGCCGCGAACACCGGGGAGCTGTTTTTT.

The V and J genes are TRBV6-6 and TRBJ1-5; possibly TRBD1 for D (6 bases). This CDR3 has 15 residues. The V end lost 2 bases, the J end lost 6 bases, and 14 bases lay between the germline ends. The germline V gene has CDR1 MNHNY and CDR2 SVGAGI (reference sequence). CDR3 bases: TGTGCCAGCAGTTACACCAAAGGGGGTGGTCAGCCCCAGCATTTT. Amino acids: CASSYTKGGGQPQHF.

The chain recombines TRBV5-1 with TRBJ1-6; 8 positions match TRBD1. The germline V gene encodes CDR1 SGHRS and CDR2 YFSETQ. J gave up 6 bases and V 1 base, and 9 bases lay outside the gene matches. CDR3 length equals 17 residues. The CDR3 spells CASSLNWQGAGNSPLHF. Here the CDR3 DNA reads TGCGCCAGCAGCTTGAATTGGCAGGGGGCCGGTAATTCACCCCTCCACTTT. Full variable domain (rest looked up from reference TRBV5-1 and TRBJ1-6): KAGVTQTPRYLIKTRGQQVTLSCSPISGHRSVSWYQQTPGQGLQFLFEYFSETQRNKGNFPGRFSGRQFSNSRSEMNVSTLELGDSALYLCASSLNWQGAGNSPLHFGNGTRLTVT.

V gene TRBV28 combines with J gene TRBJ2-5; 8 bases line up with TRBD2. Germline loops: CDR1 MDHEN, CDR2 SYDVKM. The CDR3 is 14 amino acids. Losses at the gene ends were 6 bases for V and 1 base for J; bases not matched to a gene: 4. In DNA, the CDR3 is TGTGCCAGCAGCTTCACTAGCGGCCAAGAGACCCAGTACTTC. This encodes CASSFTSGQETQYF.

The chain combines TRBV20-1 with TRBJ1-5, with D unclear. The CDR3 runs to 16 residues. V dropped 3 bases and J dropped 1 base, with 16 bases sitting between them. Germline CDR1 DFQATT, CDR2 SNEGSKA (reference sequence). CDR3 bases: TGCAGTGCTAGTCAACTCCCGGGAGCAAGCAATCAGCCCCAGCATTTT. Protein product: CSASQLPGASNQPQHF.

The chain combines TRBV30 with TRBJ2-3; tentatively, D is TRBD1 (5 bases). The V end lost 3 bases, the J end lost 14 bases, and 15 bases lay between the germline ends. Germline-derived CDR1 and CDR2 are GTSNPN and SVGIG (reference sequence). There are 11 residues in the CDR3. The chain's CDR3 is CAWSPGAEGYF. CDR3 DNA sequence: TGTGCCTGGAGCCCTGGGGCCGAAGGGTATTTT.

CDR3: CASTRSSLDSPLHF. In DNA, the CDR3 is TGTGCCAGCACCCGTAGTAGCTTGGATTCACCCCTCCACTTT. This rearrangement joins TRBV9 to TRBJ1-6; D ambiguous. V lost 6 bases and J 8 bases, leaving 15 bases between the germline ends. CDR1 SGDLS and CDR2 YYNGEE come from the germline V gene. CDR3 length: 14 residues.

The chain combines TRBV28 with TRBJ2-1; D may be TRBD1 (6 bases). The germline gives CDR1 MDHEN, CDR2 SYDVKM. The CDR3 extends over 14 amino acids. The V end lost 11 bases, the J end lost 2 bases, and 16 bases lay between the germline ends. CDR3 protein: CAARQDRTYNEQFF. As DNA, the CDR3 is TGTGCCGCACGACAGGACCGAACCTACAATGAGCAGTTCTTC. Variable domain in full (rest from reference TRBV28 and TRBJ2-1): DVKVTQSSRYLVKRTGEKVFLECVQDMDHENMFWYRQDPGLGLRLIYFSYDVKMKEKGDIPEGYSVSREKKERFSLILESASTNQTSMYLCAARQDRTYNEQFFGPGTRLTVL.

The sample holds a few counts of this clone. The rearrangement uses TRBV30 and TRBJ1-4, with 10 bases identical to TRBD1. Germline V gives CDR1 GTSNPN, CDR2 SVGIG (reference sequence). CDR3 size: 16 residues. The V gene end was trimmed by 0 bases and the J gene end by 8 bases; junction bases not matched to a gene: 9. CDR3 amino acids: CAWSVLGPTGGEKLFF. CDR3 in DNA: TGTGCCTGGAGTGTACTCGGGCCGACAGGGGGCGAAAAACTGTTTTTT.

The chain carries TRBV5-4 and TRBJ1-4; no reliable D call. Per germline, CDR1 SGHNT and CDR2 YYREEE (reference sequence). V lost 2 bases, J lost 2 bases, and 7 bases lay in between. The CDR3 is 14 residues long. The CDR3 DNA reads as TGTGCCAGCAGCTTCACGGGGACTAATGAAAAACTGTTTTTT. The encoded protein is CASSFTGTNEKLFF.

This clone came up a few times. The same CDR3 is also encoded by other DNA sequences in this sample. This chain joins TRBV7-3 and TRBJ2-3, with D tentatively TRBD1 (6 bases). This CDR3 is built from 14 residues. Germline loops: CDR1 SGHTA, CDR2 FQGTGA. The V and J ends lost 2 bases and 2 bases respectively, with 8 bases between them. The CDR3 DNA reads TGTGCCAGCAGCTTAGGACAGTACACAGATACGCAGTATTTT. It encodes CASSLGQYTDTQYF. Combining the CDR3 with reference TRBV7-3 and TRBJ2-3 gives the whole variable domain GAGVSQTPSNKVTEKGKYVELRCDPISGHTALYWYRQSLGQGPEFLIYFQGTGAADDSGLPNDRFFAVRPEGSVSTLKIQRTERGDSAVYLCASSLGQYTDTQYFGPGTRLTVL.

This chain connects TRBV7-9 to TRBJ2-1; TRBD2 is a possible D gene (5 bases). V was pared by 5 bases and J by 1 base, with 15 bases between. Germline-derived CDR1 and CDR2 are SEHNR and FQNEAQ (reference sequence). The CDR3 loop spans 16 amino acids. This chain's CDR3 is CASSPQTWESYNEQFF. CDR3 DNA sequence: TGTGCCAGCAGCCCACAGACCTGGGAGTCCTACAATGAGCAGTTCTTC.

V usage is TRBV18 and J usage is TRBJ2-7; 7 bases map to TRBD2. CDR1 and CDR2 from the germline V gene are KGHSH and LQKENI. The CDR3 loop spans 13 amino acids. V was pared by 3 bases and J by 3 bases, with 2 bases of the junction left unmatched. The CDR3 bases are TGTGCCAGCTCACCTGGCGGGAGCTACGAGCAGTACTTC. Protein sequence: CASSPGGSYEQYF. Combining the CDR3 with reference TRBV18 and TRBJ2-7 gives the whole variable domain NAGVMQNPRHLVRRRGQEARLRCSPMKGHSHVYWYRQLPEEGLKFMVYLQKENIIDESGMPKERFSAEFPKEGPSILRIQQVVRGDSAAYFCASSPGGSYEQYFGPGTRLTVT.

The chain carries TRBV27 and TRBJ2-2; TRBD1 aligns across 11 bases. CDR3 length: 16 amino acids. Trimming cost V 5 bases and J 4 bases; bases outside gene matches: 6. Germline V CDR1 and CDR2: MNHEY, SMNVEV (reference sequence). This CDR3 reads CASSPPDRGLTGELFF. CDR3 in DNA: TGTGCCAGCAGTCCACCGGACAGGGGGCTCACCGGGGAGCTGTTTTTT.

The CDR3 sequence: CASSLVPGEQYF. CDR3 coding DNA: TGTGCCAGCAGTTTAGTCCCGGGCGAGCAGTACTTC. V is TRBV12-3 or TRBV12-4 and J is TRBJ2-7; no definite D call. The CDR3 runs 12 residues. Trimming shortened V by 1 base and J by 6 bases, and 7 bases separated the two germline ends.

This rearrangement joins TRBV7-9 to TRBJ2-6; unclear D gene. CDR1 is SEHNR and CDR2 is FQNEAQ in the germline V gene (reference sequence). V lost 4 bases and J 1 base, leaving 8 bases between the germline ends. The CDR3 is 15 amino acids. The CDR3 nucleotides are TGTGCCAGCAGCTCCCCCAGGTCTGGGGCCAACGTCCTGACTTTC. Translated, it gives CASSSPRSGANVLTF.

The CDR3 protein is CASSPVVGANTIYF. CDR3 sequence (DNA): TGTGCCAGCAGCCCGGTGGTGGGAGCAAACACCATATATTTT. The chain carries TRBV3-1 (or the pseudogene TRBV3-2) and TRBJ1-3; the D is unclear. V shed 4 bases and J shed 6 bases, with 13 bases lying between them. Germline CDR1 is LGHDT and CDR2 is YNNKEL (reference sequence). The CDR3 totals 14 residues.